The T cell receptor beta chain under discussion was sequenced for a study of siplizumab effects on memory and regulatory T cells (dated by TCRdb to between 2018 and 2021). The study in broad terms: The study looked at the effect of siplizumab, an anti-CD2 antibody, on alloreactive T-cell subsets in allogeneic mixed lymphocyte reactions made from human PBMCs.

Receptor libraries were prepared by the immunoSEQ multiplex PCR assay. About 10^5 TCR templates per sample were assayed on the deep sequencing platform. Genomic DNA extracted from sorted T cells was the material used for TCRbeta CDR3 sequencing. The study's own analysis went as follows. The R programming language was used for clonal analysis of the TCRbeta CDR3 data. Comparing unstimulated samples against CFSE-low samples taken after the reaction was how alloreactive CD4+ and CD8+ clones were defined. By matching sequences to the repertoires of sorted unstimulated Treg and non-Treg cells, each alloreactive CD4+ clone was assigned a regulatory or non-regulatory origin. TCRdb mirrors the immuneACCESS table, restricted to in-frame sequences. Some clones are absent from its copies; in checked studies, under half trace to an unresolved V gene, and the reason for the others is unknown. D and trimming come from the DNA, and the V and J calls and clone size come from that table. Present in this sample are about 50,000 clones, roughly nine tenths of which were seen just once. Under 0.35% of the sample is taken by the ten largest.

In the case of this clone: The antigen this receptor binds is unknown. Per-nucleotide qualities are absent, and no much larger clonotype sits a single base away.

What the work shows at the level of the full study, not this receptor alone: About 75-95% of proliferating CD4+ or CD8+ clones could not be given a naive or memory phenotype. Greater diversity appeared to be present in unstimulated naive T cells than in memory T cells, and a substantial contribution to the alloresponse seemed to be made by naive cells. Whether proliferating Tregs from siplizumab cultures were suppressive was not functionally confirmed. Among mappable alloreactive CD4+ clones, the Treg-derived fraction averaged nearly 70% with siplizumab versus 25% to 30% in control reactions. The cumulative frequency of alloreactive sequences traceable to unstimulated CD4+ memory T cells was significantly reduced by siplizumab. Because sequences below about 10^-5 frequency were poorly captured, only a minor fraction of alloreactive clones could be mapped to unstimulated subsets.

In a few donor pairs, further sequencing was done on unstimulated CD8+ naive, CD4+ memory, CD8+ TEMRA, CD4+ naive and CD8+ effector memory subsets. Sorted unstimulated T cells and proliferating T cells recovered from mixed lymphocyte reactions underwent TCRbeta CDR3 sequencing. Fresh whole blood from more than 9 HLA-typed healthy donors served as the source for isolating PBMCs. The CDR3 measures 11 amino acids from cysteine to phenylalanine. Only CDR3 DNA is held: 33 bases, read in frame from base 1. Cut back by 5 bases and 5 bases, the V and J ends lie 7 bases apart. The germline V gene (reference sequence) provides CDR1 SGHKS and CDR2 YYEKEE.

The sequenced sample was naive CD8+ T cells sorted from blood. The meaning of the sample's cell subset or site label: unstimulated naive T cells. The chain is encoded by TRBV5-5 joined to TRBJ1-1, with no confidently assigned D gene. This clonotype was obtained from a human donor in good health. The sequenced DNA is TGTGCCAGCAGTTCGAGTACTGAAGCTTTCTTT. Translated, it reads CASSSSTEAFF.